Listed here is a single T cell receptor beta chain. Its antigen is unidentified. These data are taken from a study of long-term antiretroviral therapy in people with HIV. All donors provided no fewer than one pre-ART and no fewer than two post-ART PBMC samples. All participants with HIV were treated in the United States. At the survey level, the v3.0 immunoSEQ assay was run. Using immunoSEQ multiplex PCR, the repertoire was profiled, and TCRdb retains in-frame clones only, with some absent. Seen here are tens of thousands of clones, over 80% observed once, and the top ten hold approximately 12%. Findings of the study overall: Relative to transplant donor controls, diversity remained lower despite increasing after ART. Pre-ART-expanded clones dominated the repertoire at all time points.

Germline V gene sequence: CDR1 MNHEY, CDR2 SMNVEV (reference sequence). Deletions cut 3 bases from V and 7 bases from J, with 13 bases between. This CDR3 spans 14 amino acids. The sample consisted of unsorted PBMCs, taken 0.8 years before starting antiretroviral therapy. This rearrangement joins TRBV27 to TRBJ1-5, with D hard to call. The TCR originated in a young man with HIV. As DNA, the CDR3 is TGTGCCAGCAGTTTGGGCCGCTCGAGGCAGCCCCAGCATTTT. This codes for CASSLGRSRQPQHF.